The T cell receptor (beta chain) under discussion was sequenced for a study of T cell repertoires in cytomegalovirus infection. Study information: Public TCR beta signature analysis indicated the presence of both CMV infection and matching HLA type.

Regarding the study as a whole: Dominant in the ex vivo response were TCR beta clonotypes restricted by HLA-C and specific for CMV.

This clonotype was detected only a few times. Its specificity is unknown. MiXCR was run by TCRdb on the reads, yielding one entry per CDR3 protein. Of roughly 730,000 distinct CDR3 sequences listed, approximately 33% were seen once; the top ten hold 15% to 20%. The sequence derives from a human donor in good health (CMV status not recorded). Some clones in this sample may be carry-over from other donors' samples. The sample here was cultured PBMCs, taken from culture after CMV antigen stimulation.

The CDR3 sequence: CASSYNPGGGTDTQYF. The CDR3 nucleotides are TGTGCCAGCAGTTACAATCCGGGAGGAGGCACAGATACGCAGTATTTT. V is TRBV6-5 and J is TRBJ2-3; 7 positions match TRBD2. The CDR3 is 16 amino acids. The trim removed 2 bases at V and 1 base at J, leaving 6 bases unmatched. Germline V lookup: CDR1 MNHEY, CDR2 SVGAGI.